Each of the 13 T cell receptor beta chains below was sequenced from the same sample in a study of monozygotic twins with inflammatory bowel disease. Reprocessing the 5' RACE reads, TCRdb reports a single entry for every CDR3 protein and omits DNA. The table gives approximately 400,000 distinct CDR3 sequences; the top ten clones make up 2% to 2.5% of it. Sequencing was carried out using blood. The receptors here all came from a human donor with ulcerative colitis or Crohn's disease, or a healthy co-twin of an affected twin (not recorded which).

This chain joins TRBV27 and TRBJ2-7; TCRdb gives TRBD1 as the D gene, but with no DNA this cannot be confirmed. The CDR3 contains 13 residues. CDR1 MNHEY and CDR2 SMNVEV come from the germline V gene (reference sequence). CDR3 sequence reads: CASSFGGNYEQYF.

The V and J genes are TRBV5-1 and TRBJ2-5; TCRdb indicates TRBD1, and absent DNA this call remains unverified. The V gene's germline CDR1 is SGHRS and CDR2 YFSETQ. The CDR3 is made up of 19 amino acids. Here the CDR3 reads CASSFPQIPKGQTQETQYF. The full variable domain, completed using reference TRBV5-1 and TRBJ2-5, is KAGVTQTPRYLIKTRGQQVTLSCSPISGHRSVSWYQQTPGQGLQFLFEYFSETQRNKGNFPGRFSGRQFSNSRSEMNVSTLELGDSALYLCASSFPQIPKGQTQETQYFGPGTRLLVL.

V gene TRBV30 combines with J gene TRBJ2-3. Germline assignment: CDR1 GTSNPN and CDR2 SVGIG (reference sequence). There are 11 residues in the CDR3. CDR3 loop: CAWSVGDTQYF.

The rearrangement uses TRBV18 and TRBJ2-7; TCRdb calls TRBD1, which cannot be checked without DNA. This CDR3 is built from 14 residues. Germline V lookup: CDR1 KGHSH, CDR2 LQKENI. CDR3 protein: CASSPGTARAEQYF.

The chain recombines TRBV12-3 or TRBV12-4 with TRBJ2-5; TCRdb gives TRBD2 as the D gene, but with no DNA this cannot be confirmed. The CDR3 spans 13 residues. CDR3 in amino acids: CASSLSPSGSQYF.

The chain recombines TRBV6-1 with TRBJ1-4; TCRdb names TRBD1, which stays unverified in the absence of DNA. CDR3 length: 18 amino acids. The germline CDR1 and CDR2 sequences are MNHNS and SASEGT. The CDR3 sequence: CASREGTVGIGSNEKLFF.

This chain uses TRBV5-1 with TRBJ2-1; no DNA is available, so the TRBD1 call from TCRdb remains unchecked. The CDR3 is made up of 15 amino acids. The V gene's germline CDR1 is SGHRS and CDR2 YFSETQ. This CDR3 reads CASSLNFQGFVEQFF.

The chain links TRBV20-1 to TRBJ2-3; the TCRdb D gene call, TRBD1, has no DNA to confirm it. This CDR3 has 13 residues. In germline, CDR1 is DFQATT, CDR2 SNEGSKA (reference sequence). This chain's CDR3 is CSARGTGTDTQYF.

The chain combines TRBV5-1 with TRBJ2-1; TCRdb reports TRBD2, a call that lacks DNA to check it against. CDR3 length: 16 residues. Per the germline V gene, CDR1 is SGHRS and CDR2 is YFSETQ. This chain's CDR3 is CASSLVSGYSYNEQFF.

This chain links TRBV4-1 with TRBJ1-5; as DNA is missing, the TRBD1 call by TCRdb cannot be tested. CDR3 length: 17 residues. The germline V gene has CDR1 MGHRA and CDR2 YSYEKL. The CDR3 loop is CASSQENRGRIGQPQHF.

V usage is TRBV2 and J usage is TRBJ1-2; the D call from TCRdb, TRBD1, cannot be confirmed without DNA. The CDR3 spans 13 residues. Per germline, CDR1 SNHLY and CDR2 FYNNEI. This CDR3 is CASSGGQSYGYTF.

The genes are TRBV27 and TRBJ2-1; lacking DNA, the TRBD1 call made by TCRdb goes unchecked. Germline V gives CDR1 MNHEY, CDR2 SMNVEV (reference sequence). The CDR3 is 16 residues long. CDR3 sequence: CASSPGTGFSYNEQFF.

The V call is TRBV15, the J call TRBJ2-5; as DNA is missing, the TRBD1 call by TCRdb cannot be tested. The CDR3 consists of 16 residues. Germline V gene lookup returns CDR1 LNHNV and CDR2 YYDKDF (reference sequence). CDR3: CATSRDGTGVLETQYF.